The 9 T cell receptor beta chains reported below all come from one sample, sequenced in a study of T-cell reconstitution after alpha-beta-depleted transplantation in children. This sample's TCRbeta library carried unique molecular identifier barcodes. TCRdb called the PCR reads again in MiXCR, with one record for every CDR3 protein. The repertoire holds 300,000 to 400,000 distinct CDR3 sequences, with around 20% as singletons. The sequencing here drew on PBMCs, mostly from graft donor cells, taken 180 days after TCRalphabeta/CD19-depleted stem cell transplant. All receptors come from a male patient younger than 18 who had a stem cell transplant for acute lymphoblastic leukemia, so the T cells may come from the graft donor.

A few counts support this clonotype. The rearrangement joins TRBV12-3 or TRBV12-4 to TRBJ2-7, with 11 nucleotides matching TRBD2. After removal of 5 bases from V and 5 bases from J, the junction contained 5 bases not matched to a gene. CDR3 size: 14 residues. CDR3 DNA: TGTGCCAGCAGTATTAGCGGGAGGGCCAACGAGCAGTACTTC. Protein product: CASSISGRANEQYF.

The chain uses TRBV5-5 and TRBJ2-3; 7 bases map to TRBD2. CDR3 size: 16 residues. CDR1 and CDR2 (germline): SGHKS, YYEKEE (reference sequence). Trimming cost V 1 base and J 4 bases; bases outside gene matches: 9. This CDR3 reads CASSLTWEGGADTQYF. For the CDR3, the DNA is TGTGCCAGCAGCTTGACGTGGGAGGGAGGGGCAGATACGCAGTATTTT. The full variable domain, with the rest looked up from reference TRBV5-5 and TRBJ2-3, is DAGVTQSPTHLIKTRGQQVTLRCSPISGHKSVSWYQQVLGQGPQFIFQYYEKEERGRGNFPDRFSARQFPNYSSELNVNALLLGDSALYLCASSLTWEGGADTQYFGPGTRLTVL.

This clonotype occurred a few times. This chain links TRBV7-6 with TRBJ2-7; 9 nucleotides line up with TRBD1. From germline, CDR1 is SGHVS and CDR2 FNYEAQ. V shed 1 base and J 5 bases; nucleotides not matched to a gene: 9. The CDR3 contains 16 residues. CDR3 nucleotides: TGTGCCAGCAGCTTAGAGGGACAGGGATTTTCCCACGAGCAGTACTTC. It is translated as CASSLEGQGFSHEQYF. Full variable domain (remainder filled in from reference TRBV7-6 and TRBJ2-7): GAGVSQSPRYKVTKRGQDVALRCDPISGHVSLYWYRQALGQGPEFLTYFNYEAQQDKSGLPNDRFSAERPEGSISTLTIQRTEQRDSAMYRCASSLEGQGFSHEQYFGPGTRLTVT.

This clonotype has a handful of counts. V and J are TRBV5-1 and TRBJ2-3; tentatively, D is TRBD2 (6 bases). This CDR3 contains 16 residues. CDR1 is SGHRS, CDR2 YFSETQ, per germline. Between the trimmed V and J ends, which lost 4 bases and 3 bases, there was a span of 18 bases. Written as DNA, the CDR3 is TGCGCCAGCAGCCCCCCAAGTAGCGGCAGGACAGATACGCAGTATTTT. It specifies CASSPPSSGRTDTQYF.

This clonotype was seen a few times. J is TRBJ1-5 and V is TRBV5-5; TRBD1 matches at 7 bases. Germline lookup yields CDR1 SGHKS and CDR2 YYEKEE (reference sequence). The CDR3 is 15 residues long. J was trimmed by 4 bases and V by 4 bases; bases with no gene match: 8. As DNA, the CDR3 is TGTGCCAGCAGCAGGGGACAGATCGTTAATCAGCCCCAGCATTTT. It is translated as CASSRGQIVNQPQHF.

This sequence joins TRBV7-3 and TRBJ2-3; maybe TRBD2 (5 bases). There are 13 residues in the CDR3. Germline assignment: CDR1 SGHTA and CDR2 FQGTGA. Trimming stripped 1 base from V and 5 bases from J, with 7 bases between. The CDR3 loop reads CASSLIAGDTQYF. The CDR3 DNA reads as TGTGCCAGCAGCTTAATCGCGGGAGATACGCAGTATTTT.

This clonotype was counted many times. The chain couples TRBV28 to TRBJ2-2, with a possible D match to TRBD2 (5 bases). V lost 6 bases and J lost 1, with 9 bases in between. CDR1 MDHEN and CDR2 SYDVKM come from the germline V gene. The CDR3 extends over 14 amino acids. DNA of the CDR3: TGTGCCAGCAGAAACGGGATGAACACCGGGGAGCTGTTTTTT. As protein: CASRNGMNTGELFF.

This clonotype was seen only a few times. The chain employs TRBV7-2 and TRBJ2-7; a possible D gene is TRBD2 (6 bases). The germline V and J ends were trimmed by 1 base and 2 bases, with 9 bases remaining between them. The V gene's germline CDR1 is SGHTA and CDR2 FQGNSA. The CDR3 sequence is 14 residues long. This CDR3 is CASSLGSGTYEQYF. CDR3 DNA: TGTGCCAGCAGCTTAGGTAGCGGAACCTACGAGCAGTACTTC.

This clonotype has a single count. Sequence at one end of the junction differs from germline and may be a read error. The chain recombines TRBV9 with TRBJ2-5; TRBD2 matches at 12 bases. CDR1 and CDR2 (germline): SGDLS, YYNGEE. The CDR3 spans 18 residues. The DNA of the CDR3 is TGTGCCAGCAGCGTACACGAGGGACTAGCGGGCTGGGGAGAGACCCTGTACTTC. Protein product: CASSVHEGLAGWGETLYF.